This entry lists 26 T cell receptor beta chains sequenced from one sample in a study of blood T cell repertoires in COVID-19. The method was immunoSEQ multiplex PCR; TCRdb's version includes in-frame clones alone and lacks a portion of them. The table records 360,000 or so clones, roughly nine tenths of them present only once. Specimen: PBMCs or T cells enriched from blood (not recorded which). The source is a woman in her thirties who had recovered from COVID-19.

The V and J genes are TRBV27 and TRBJ1-2; no reliable D call. This CDR3 comprises 13 residues. The germline CDR1 and CDR2 sequences are MNHEY and SMNVEV (reference sequence). The ends were cut back, 5 bases at V and 3 bases at J, with 10 bases in the middle. This CDR3 is CASSEGRDYGYTF. The CDR3 nucleotides are TGTGCCAGCAGTGAGGGAAGGGACTATGGCTACACCTTC.

On this clone: Germline is not matched at one junction end, which may reflect a read error. The rearrangement links TRBV7-7 to TRBJ2-1, with 9 positions matching TRBD2. The CDR3 is 13 residues long. Germline CDR1 and CDR2: SSHAT and FNYEAQ (reference sequence). The CDR3 here is CASSYSGGNEQFF. DNA for the CDR3: TGTGCTAGCAGCTATAGCGGGGGCAATGAGCAGTTCTTC.

V gene TRBV7-9 combines with J gene TRBJ2-2; D uncertain. The CDR3 length is 14 residues. CDR1 is SEHNR and CDR2 is FQNEAQ in the germline V gene (reference sequence). V was clipped by 5 bases and J by 2 bases, with 9 bases between them. For the CDR3, the DNA is TGTGCCAGCAGCACGACACTTAACACCGGGGAGCTGTTTTTT. Its translation is CASSTTLNTGELFF.

This clone was seen once. V usage is TRBV7-8 and J usage is TRBJ2-7; 11 nucleotides match TRBD2. The length of the CDR3 is 16 residues. Trimming took 4 bases from V and 7 from J; bases not matched to a gene: 12. Germline CDR1 and CDR2: SGHVS and FQNEAQ. The CDR3 DNA is TGTGCCAGCAGCTATAGCGGGGGGGCAGATAGTGGTGAGCAGTACTTC. This codes for CASSYSGGADSGEQYF.

This clone was counted a few times. The chain has TRBV14 and TRBJ1-2, with D unclear. The CDR3 runs 12 residues. Germline assignment: CDR1 SGHDN and CDR2 FVKESK. V lost 0 bases and J lost 4, with 3 bases in between. The DNA of the CDR3 is TGTGCCAGCAGCCAAGATCTCTATGGCTACACCTTC. It translates to CASSQDLYGYTF.

The V and J genes are TRBV4-2 and TRBJ2-7; TRBD1 agrees at 9 bases. The germline CDR1 and CDR2 sequences are LGHNA and YNFKEQ. Trimming cost V 0 bases and J 3 bases; bases outside gene matches: 6. The CDR3 runs 16 residues. The CDR3 region is CASSQDYGQGHYEQYF. The CDR3 bases are TGTGCCAGCAGCCAAGATTACGGACAGGGGCACTACGAGCAGTACTTC.

This sequence joins TRBV27 and TRBJ2-1; 8 bases map to TRBD1. CDR1 and CDR2 from the germline V gene are MNHEY and SMNVEV (reference sequence). CDR3 length: 14 amino acids. The junction had 8 bases not matched to a gene; V was cut back by 5 bases and J by 8 bases. The CDR3 DNA reads TGTGCCAGCAGTACCAGGGGGCAGTATGATGAGCAGTTCTTC. Translation: CASSTRGQYDEQFF.

The gene calls are TRBV4-1 and TRBJ1-2; 8 bases fit TRBD1. CDR3 size: 15 residues. The V segment lost 3 bases and the J segment 5 bases; nucleotides outside the gene matches: 8. CDR1 and CDR2 (germline): MGHRA, YSYEKL. The CDR3 is CASSHYRDRRYGYTF. The CDR3 nucleotides are TGCGCCAGCAGCCATTACCGGGACAGGAGGTATGGCTACACCTTC.

The chain is built from TRBV19 and TRBJ1-5; D not certain. V was cut by 1 base and J by 2 bases, with 12 bases left in between. The CDR3 sequence is 16 residues long. Germline values: CDR1 LNHDA, CDR2 SQIVND (reference sequence). The CDR3 sequence is CASSIVGVGGNQPQHF. In nucleotides, the CDR3 is TGTGCCAGTAGTATAGTGGGAGTGGGTGGCAATCAGCCCCAGCATTTT.

The chain links TRBV6-5 to TRBJ1-2; TRBD1 matches at 9 bases. The CDR3 is made up of 12 amino acids. Germline CDR1 and CDR2: MNHEY and SVGAGI. Trimming removed 4 bases from V and 13 bases from J; junction bases left unmatched: 7. CDR3 loop: CASSSTGGSFTF. The CDR3 DNA is TGTGCCAGCAGTTCTACAGGGGGCTCGTTCACCTTC.

In its sample, this clone was seen a few times. This chain joins TRBV29-1 and TRBJ2-3; tentatively, D is TRBD2 (6 bases). Germline values: CDR1 SQVTM, CDR2 ANQGSEA. The CDR3 length is 15 residues. The V end lost 3 bases, the J end lost 4 bases, and 17 bases lay between the germline ends. The CDR3 sequence is CSVEPLLATSDTQYF. CDR3 DNA: TGCAGCGTTGAGCCCCTACTAGCAACGTCAGATACGCAGTATTTT.

The rearrangement uses TRBV7-9 and TRBJ1-2; D might be TRBD1 (5 bases). The V and J ends lost 7 bases and 0 bases respectively, with 18 bases between them. This CDR3 region has 16 residues. Per germline, CDR1 SEHNR and CDR2 FQNEAQ (reference sequence). The CDR3 loop reads CASTIRETATNYGYTF. The CDR3 coding sequence is TGTGCCAGCACCATTCGAGAGACAGCCACTAACTATGGCTACACCTTC.

This chain joins TRBV27 and TRBJ2-6; D gene ambiguous. The germline CDR1 and CDR2 sequences are MNHEY and SMNVEV (reference sequence). This CDR3 is 16 amino acids long. V gave up 5 bases and J gave up 4 bases, with 15 bases separating them. CDR3 loop: CASSPNGWSGANVLTF. CDR3 DNA sequence: TGTGCCAGCAGTCCAAACGGGTGGTCGGGGGCCAACGTCCTGACTTTC.

The chain recombines TRBV5-5 with TRBJ2-5; tentative D call: TRBD2 (6 bases). V lost 2 bases, J lost 3 bases, and 14 bases lay in between. In germline, CDR1 is SGHKS, CDR2 YYEKEE (reference sequence). The CDR3 loop spans 15 amino acids. CDR3 sequence reads: CASSLAAGSEETQYF. The CDR3 nucleotides read TGTGCCAGCAGCTTAGCGGCGGGATCGGAAGAGACCCAGTACTTC. Variable domain in full (rest from reference TRBV5-5 and TRBJ2-5): DAGVTQSPTHLIKTRGQQVTLRCSPISGHKSVSWYQQVLGQGPQFIFQYYEKEERGRGNFPDRFSARQFPNYSSELNVNALLLGDSALYLCASSLAAGSEETQYFGPGTRLLVL.

Only one count was recorded for this clone. Other DNA sequences of this sample code for an identical CDR3. The CDR3 DNA is TGTGCCAGCTCACCACCGGGACAGAGCTACGAGCAGTACTTC. Translating it yields CASSPPGQSYEQYF. The genes are TRBV18 and TRBJ2-7, with TRBD1 identical over 7 bases. V shed 0 bases and J 3 bases; nucleotides not matched to a gene: 2. The CDR3 contains 14 residues. Germline CDR1 KGHSH, CDR2 LQKENI.

This clone was seen a handful of times. This specimen includes other DNA sequences encoding the same CDR3. The chain links TRBV10-3 to TRBJ2-7, with D maybe TRBD1 (5 bases). This CDR3 contains 13 residues. Germline-derived CDR1 and CDR2 are ENHRY and SYGVKD. Trimming pared 4 bases from V and 1 base from J, leaving 8 bases between. The CDR3 DNA is TGTGCCATCAGTGGGGGCTCATCCTACGAGCAGTACTTC. Its protein product is CAISGGSSYEQYF.

CDR3 coding DNA: TGTGCCAGCAGCGGGAGCTCCTATAATTCACCCCTCCACTTT. Amino acids: CASSGSSYNSPLHF. The rearrangement joins TRBV28 to TRBJ1-6, with unresolved D. V shed 6 bases and J shed 0 bases, with 6 bases lying between them. CDR3 length: 14 amino acids. Germline V CDR1 and CDR2: MDHEN, SYDVKM.

The chain has TRBV16 and TRBJ1-3; 7 bases fit TRBD1. The CDR3 runs to 14 residues. In germline, CDR1 is KGHSY, CDR2 FQNENV. V shed 5 bases, J shed 5 bases, and the junction held 6 bases outside the gene matches. CDR3 region: CASSKRQGRNTIYF. CDR3 DNA sequence: TGTGCCAGCAGCAAGAGACAGGGAAGAAACACCATATATTTT.

The rearrangement links TRBV27 to TRBJ2-1, with D possibly matching TRBD2 (7 bases). The V and J ends lost 7 bases and 10 bases respectively, with 17 bases between them. Germline values: CDR1 MNHEY, CDR2 SMNVEV (reference sequence). This CDR3 has 13 amino acids. The DNA of the CDR3 is TGTGCCAGCATGCGCGGGGGCTCAGGGGAGCAGTTCTTC. It specifies CASMRGGSGEQFF.

The CDR3 is CASSYGVTDTQYF. CDR3 nucleotide sequence: TGTGCCAGCAGCTACGGGGTTACAGATACGCAGTATTTT. J is TRBJ2-3 and V is TRBV7-9; perhaps TRBD2 as D (5 bases). CDR3 size: 13 residues. V was cut by 4 bases and J by 3 bases, with 8 bases left in between. Germline CDR1 SEHNR, CDR2 FQNEAQ (reference sequence).

The chain combines TRBV7-2 with TRBJ1-4; 7 bases agree with TRBD1. With V trimmed by 3 bases and J by 8 bases, 12 bases remained unmatched. This CDR3 spans 16 amino acids. CDR1 SGHTA and CDR2 FQGNSA come from the germline V gene. The CDR3 DNA follows: TGTGCCAGCAGCTTGAAGGGGGCAGGGCCACGGGAAAAACTGTTTTTT. Translation: CASSLKGAGPREKLFF. The variable domain in full, completed from reference TRBV7-2 and TRBJ1-4, reads GAGVSQSPSNKVTEKGKDVELRCDPISGHTALYWYRQSLGQGLEFLIYFQGNSAPDKSGLPSDRFSAERTGGSVSTLTIQRTQQEDSAVYLCASSLKGAGPREKLFFGSGTQLSVL.

V is TRBV10-3 and J is TRBJ1-2; 8 bases line up with TRBD1. Germline V CDR1 and CDR2: ENHRY, SYGVKD. Trimming removed 5 bases from V and 4 bases from J; junction bases left unmatched: 3. CDR3 length: 13 amino acids. This CDR3 is CAISTGQGYGYTF. CDR3 DNA sequence: TGTGCCATCAGTACCGGACAGGGCTATGGCTACACCTTC.

DNA of the CDR3: TGTGCCAGCAGCTTTGAAAAGGGGGCACACTCTGGGGCCAACGTCCTGACTTTC. Translated, it gives CASSFEKGAHSGANVLTF. The chain is built from TRBV12-1 and TRBJ2-6; whether TRBD1, the table's D call, matches the DNA was not checked. TRBV12-1 is termed a pseudogene. The CDR3 sequence is 18 residues long.

The V gene is TRBV28, the J gene TRBJ1-1, with 7 bases fitting TRBD1. Germline values: CDR1 MDHEN, CDR2 SYDVKM. The CDR3 contains 14 residues. J gave up 1 base and V 3 bases, and 2 bases lay outside the gene matches. The CDR3 is CASSFTGENTEAFF. In DNA, the CDR3 is TGTGCCAGCAGTTTTACAGGGGAGAACACTGAAGCTTTCTTT.

The rearrangement uses TRBV3-1 (or the pseudogene TRBV3-2) and TRBJ1-6; possible D gene TRBD1, 5 bases. With 4 bases removed from V and 7 bases from J, the gap between germline ends came to 14 bases. CDR3 size: 15 residues. The V gene's germline CDR1 is LGHDT and CDR2 YNNKEL (reference sequence). The CDR3 sequence is CASSREGRANSPLHF. The DNA of the CDR3 is TGTGCCAGCAGCCGGGAGGGGAGGGCAAATTCACCCCTCCACTTT.

The chain uses TRBV29-1 and TRBJ2-7; the D gene is possibly TRBD1 (5 bases). V was trimmed by 5 bases and J by 3 bases, leaving 11 bases between them. Per germline, CDR1 SQVTM and CDR2 ANQGSEA. The CDR3 spans 12 residues. CDR3 in amino acids: CSVQGANYEQYF. The CDR3 region has the DNA TGCAGCGTTCAAGGGGCCAACTACGAGCAGTACTTC.